These T cell receptor beta chains were read from a single sample in a study of shared clonotypes between healthy human individuals. The data were produced by immunoSEQ multiplex PCR, yet TCRdb's version contains in-frame clones alone and is incomplete. In the table there are over 2 million clones, around 93% of which are singletons. Sequenced input: naive CD4+ T cells from PBMCs. The receptors shown here come from a man between 18 and 29 years old in good health. Some clones in this sample may be carry-over from other donors' samples. Both conserved end residues are trimmed from each CDR3.

j_gene: TRBJ2-7
v_gene: TRBV6-1
CDR3aa: ASSGGSYEQY

j_gene: TRBJ2-5
v_gene: TRBV28
CDR3aa: ASSFRGRGETQY

j_gene: TRBJ1-1
v_gene: TRBV5-1
CDR3aa: ASSGDQGHTNTEAF

j_gene: TRBJ2-7
v_gene: TRBV30
CDR3aa: AWGSYEQY

j_gene: TRBJ2-3
v_gene: TRBV5-1
CDR3aa: ASSWTSDGYTQY

j_gene: TRBJ2-7
v_gene: TRBV7-9
CDR3aa: ASSQRTSGPASSYEQY

j_gene: TRBJ1-2
v_gene: TRBV7-9
CDR3aa: ASSSSGGGGVNGYT

j_gene: TRBJ2-3
v_gene: TRBV7-2
CDR3aa: ASSSIADTQY

j_gene: TRBJ1-1
v_gene: TRBV6-5
CDR3aa: ASTLTENTEAF

j_gene: TRBJ2-5
v_gene: TRBV30
CDR3aa: AGTSGFLSGQETQY

j_gene: TRBJ2-7
v_gene: TRBV28
CDR3aa: ASRGVGGTYEQY

j_gene: TRBJ2-2
v_gene: TRBV19
CDR3aa: ASINPSGRGYTGELF

j_gene: TRBJ2-4
v_gene: TRBV11-2
CDR3aa: ASSSMGRTKNIQY

j_gene: TRBJ2-1
v_gene: TRBV7-2
CDR3aa: ASSVGLAGVGNEQF

j_gene: TRBJ2-1
v_gene: TRBV19
CDR3aa: ASRSDTENEQF

j_gene: TRBJ2-6
v_gene: TRBV5-6
CDR3aa: ASSLRVYSGANVLT

j_gene: TRBJ2-7
v_gene: TRBV29-1
CDR3aa: SVEVTRGTEQY

j_gene: TRBJ1-1
v_gene: TRBV18
CDR3aa: ASLPYVQGNTEAF